This T cell receptor (beta chain) is from a study of T cell responses to AZD1222 COVID-19 vaccine. Study observations and caveats: Spike was spanned by vaccine-associated CD4 TCRs, with dominance at 160-218 and 743-854. It should be noted that donors were predominantly white British and more often female, and clonal diversity was possibly underestimated. Repertoires were collected only later (after the peak T cell response had occurred). Close to half of all spike-specific TCRs reportedly target regions of the variants that are unmutated.

To note about this clone: Its antigen is unidentified.

The CDR3 is made up of 17 amino acids. V was clipped by 5 bases and J by 3 bases; unmatched bases: 10. From germline, CDR1 is MDHEN and CDR2 SYDVKM. Generated by immunoSEQ multiplex PCR, the TCRdb table keeps only in-frame clones and is missing some. This table has tens of thousands of clones, approximately 85% appearing once. This specimen was peripheral blood, taken on day 0 of AZD1222 vaccination. V and J are TRBV28 and TRBJ1-3; 10 bases align to TRBD1. The receptor was derived from an adult in good health. CDR3: CASSLPVTGGGGNTIYF. CDR3 coding DNA: TGTGCCAGCAGTCTACCTGTGACAGGGGGCGGTGGAAACACCATATATTTT.